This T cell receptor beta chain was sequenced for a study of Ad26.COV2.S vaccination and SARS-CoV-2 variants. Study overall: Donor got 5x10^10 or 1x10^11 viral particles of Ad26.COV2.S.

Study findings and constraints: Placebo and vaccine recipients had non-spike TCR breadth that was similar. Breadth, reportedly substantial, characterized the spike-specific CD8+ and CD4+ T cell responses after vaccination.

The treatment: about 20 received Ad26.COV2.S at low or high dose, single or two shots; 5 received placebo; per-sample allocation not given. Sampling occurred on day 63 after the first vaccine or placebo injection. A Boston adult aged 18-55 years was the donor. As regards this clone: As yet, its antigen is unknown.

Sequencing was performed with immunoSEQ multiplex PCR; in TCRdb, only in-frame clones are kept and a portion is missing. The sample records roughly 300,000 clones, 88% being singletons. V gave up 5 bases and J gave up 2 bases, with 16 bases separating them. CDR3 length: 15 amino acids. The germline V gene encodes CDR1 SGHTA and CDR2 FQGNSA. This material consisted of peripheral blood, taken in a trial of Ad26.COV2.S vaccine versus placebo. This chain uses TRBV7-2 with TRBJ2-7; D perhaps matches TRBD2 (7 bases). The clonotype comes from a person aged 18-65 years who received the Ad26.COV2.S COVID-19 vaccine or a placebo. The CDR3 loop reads CASSKSGTLPYEQYF. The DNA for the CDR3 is TGTGCCAGCAGCAAAAGCGGGACACTTCCCTACGAGCAGTACTTC.